These 11 T cell receptor beta chains originate from one sample sequenced in a study of blood T cell repertoires in COVID-19. Sequencing used immunoSEQ multiplex PCR; TCRdb keeps in-frame clones, though not all of them. The sample includes 44,000 or so clones, 65% to 85% seen only once; the top ten take roughly 8.2%. The material sequenced was peripheral blood. The origin of the receptors is an elderly man in a cohort sampled during active COVID-19.

The genes are TRBV7-3 and TRBJ2-3; TRBD2 matches at 10 bases. CDR1 and CDR2 (germline): SGHTA, FQGTGA. The CDR3 extends over 18 amino acids. V lost 1 base to trimming and J lost 1 base; unmatched junction nucleotides: 8. The CDR3 region is CASSLMASGGHRTDTQYF. The DNA for the CDR3 is TGTGCCAGCAGCTTAATGGCTAGCGGGGGCCATCGCACAGATACGCAGTATTTT.

This clone has a single count. The chain links TRBV5-1 to TRBJ2-3, with D possibly being TRBD1 (6 bases). Germline V CDR1 and CDR2: SGHRS, YFSETQ. Between the trimmed V and J ends, which lost 0 bases and 2 bases, there was a span of 10 bases. The CDR3 extends over 15 amino acids. The DNA of the CDR3 is TGCGCCAGCAGCTTGGGGACAGCCATCACAGATACGCAGTATTTT. Translation: CASSLGTAITDTQYF.

The CDR3 here is CASSLTLGGGGVSTDTQYF. The CDR3 nucleotides read TGTGCCAGCAGCTTAACCTTAGGTGGCGGGGGGGTCAGCACAGATACGCAGTATTTT. This chain joins TRBV21-1 and TRBJ2-3; the tabulated D call, TRBD2, remains unverified against the DNA. TRBV21-1 is an annotated pseudogene. The CDR3 sequence is 19 residues long.

DNA for the CDR3: TGTGCCAGCAGCCTGTATAATTCACCCCTCCACTTT. Its protein is CASSLYNSPLHF. The rearrangement uses TRBV27 and TRBJ1-6; no firm D call. V lost 6 bases to trimming and J lost 4 bases, with 4 bases between them. The CDR3 extends over 12 amino acids. Germline CDR1 and CDR2: MNHEY and SMNVEV (reference sequence).

The V call is TRBV20-1, the J call TRBJ2-7; 7 bases line up with TRBD1. V shed 3 bases and J 2 bases; nucleotides not matched to a gene: 4. The CDR3 sequence is 13 residues long. Germline CDR1 and CDR2: DFQATT and SNEGSKA (reference sequence). CDR3 protein: CSASRQGAYEQYF. The DNA for the CDR3 is TGCAGTGCTAGTCGGCAGGGGGCCTACGAGCAGTACTTC.

The gene calls are TRBV10-1 and TRBJ2-1; tentative D call: TRBD2 (6 bases). Trimming cost V 4 bases and J 6 bases, with 16 bases left between them. CDR1 and CDR2 (germline): WNHNN, SYGVQD (reference sequence). This CDR3 region has 15 residues. The CDR3 region has the DNA TGCGCCAGCAGTGCTCCGAAGGATAGCGGCAATGAGCAGTTCTTC. The encoded protein is CASSAPKDSGNEQFF.

This chain connects TRBV5-4 to TRBJ2-5; TRBD2 aligns across 11 bases. The length of the CDR3 is 15 residues. The germline CDR1 and CDR2 sequences are SGHNT and YYREEE (reference sequence). Germline trimming cut 4 bases from V and 5 bases from J; bases unmatched to any gene: 7. CDR3 nucleotides: TGTGCCAGCAGCCTAGCGGGGGGCCGGGGGGAGACCCAGTACTTC. Protein sequence: CASSLAGGRGETQYF. The full variable domain, in which reference TRBV5-4 and TRBJ2-5 provide the parts outside the CDR3, is ETGVTQSPTHLIKTRGQQVTLRCSSQSGHNTVSWYQQALGQGPQFIFQYYREEENGRGNFPPRFSGLQFPNYSSELNVNALELDDSALYLCASSLAGGRGETQYFGPGTRLLVL.

V gene TRBV7-2 combines with J gene TRBJ2-7; weak D call: TRBD1 (6 bases). Trimming left V 2 bases short and J 1 base short, with 15 bases between. The CDR3 has 16 amino acids. Germline loops: CDR1 SGHTA, CDR2 FQGNSA. The CDR3 protein is CASSLRGRRGSYEQYF. CDR3 DNA: TGTGCCAGCAGCTTAAGAGGGCGCAGGGGATCCTACGAGCAGTACTTC.

The rearrangement uses TRBV24-1 and TRBJ2-1; 10 nucleotides match TRBD1. Germline V gene lookup returns CDR1 KGHDR and CDR2 SFDVKD. The trim removed 3 bases at V and 8 bases at J, leaving 9 bases unmatched. CDR3 size: 16 residues. The CDR3, as DNA: TGTGCCACCAGTGATAACCGGGACAGGGGAGGCGATGAGCAGTTCTTC. Translation: CATSDNRDRGGDEQFF.

This clone has a single count. The rearrangement links TRBV7-9 to TRBJ2-5; no clear D gene. Trimming took off 5 bases at V and 5 bases at J, with 6 bases between the two ends. This CDR3 is built from 11 residues. Germline CDR1 SEHNR, CDR2 FQNEAQ (reference sequence). For the CDR3, the DNA is TGTGCCAGCAGCCCCTCGGAGACCCAGTACTTC. It yields the protein CASSPSETQYF. Drawing the rest from reference TRBV7-9 and TRBJ2-5, the complete variable domain is DTGVSQNPRHKITKRGQNVTFRCDPISEHNRLYWYRQTLGQGPEFLTYFQNEAQLEKSRLLSDRFSAERPKGSFSTLEIQRTEQGDSAMYLCASSPSETQYFGPGTRLLVL.

This clone was seen only once. The chain combines TRBV27 with TRBJ2-3; 8 positions match TRBD1. V dropped 2 bases and J dropped 0; count of bases not matched to a gene: 4. The germline gives CDR1 MNHEY, CDR2 SMNVEV (reference sequence). The CDR3 totals 16 residues. The CDR3, as DNA: TGTGCCAGCAGTTTACACTGGACAGGGAGCACAGATACGCAGTATTTT. Translation: CASSLHWTGSTDTQYF.